The entry below describes one T cell receptor (beta chain). Its cognate antigen has yet to be identified. No qualities accompany the bases; no much larger clone lies one base away. The sample belongs to a study of T cell repertoires in cytomegalovirus infection (dated by TCRdb to between 2018 and 2020). Regarding the research as a whole: Because public TCR beta signatures pointed to carriage of CMV infection together with the matching HLA type, the HLA type of each donor mattered for the analysis. What the research found in general, with its limitations: In both this cohort and an independent cohort of under 450 donors, the cumulative frequency of public TCR beta family members distinguished carriers of CMV infection plus the relevant HLA type. The ex vivo response was dominated by HLA-C-restricted CMV-specific TCR beta clonotypes, and the single most frequent clonotype in two of eight donors was supplied by these HLA-C-restricted clonotypes.

The data were produced on an Illumina HiSeq 1500. TCRdb trimmed the raw reads at Q25, called clones with MiXCR and kept productive beta chains. Identical CDR3 protein sequences are pooled into one entry, listed with their most common genes and DNA. The sample includes more than 400,000 distinct CDR3 sequences, with more than 20% observed a single time. The ten largest clones add up to about 12% of the sample. From cysteine to phenylalanine, the CDR3 is 16 amino acids long. Solely the CDR3 DNA is kept, with 48 bases framed from the first base. CDR1 and CDR2 (SGHNT, YENEEA) derive from the germline V gene. Germline trimming: 4 bases from V, 8 bases from J; junction bases outside gene matches: 11.

Sequencing was done on a sample of PBMCs. The chain joins TRBV11-3 to TRBJ2-1, and TRBD2 aligns with 10 junction nucleotides. The clonotype was recovered from a human donor in good health (CMV status not recorded). Some clones in this sample may be carry-over from other donors' samples. The bases are TGTGCCAGCAGCTACCAGGGGGCTAGCGGGAGTGATGAGCAGTTCTTC. Its translation is CASSYQGASGSDEQFF. Where the CDR3 stops, the reference TRBV11-3 and TRBJ2-1 genes take over; the full variable domain is EAGVVQSPRYKIIEKKQPVAFWCNPISGHNTLYWYLQNLGQGPELLIRYENEEAVDDSQLPKDRFSAERLKGVDSTLKIQPAELGDSAVYLCASSYQGASGSDEQFFGPGTRLTVL.